The 30 T cell receptor beta chains in this list originate from one sample, sequenced in a study of blood T cell repertoires in COVID-19. Clones were read by immunoSEQ multiplex PCR, and TCRdb kept only the in-frame ones, dropping some. The sample holds approximately 120,000 clones, around four fifths seen once. The sample was peripheral blood. These receptors originate from a man aged 60-69 years with acute or convalescent COVID-19.

CDR3 sequence reads: CASGGEAIYTEAFF. CDR3 sequence (DNA): TGTGCCAGCGGAGGAGAGGCTATTTACACTGAAGCTTTCTTT. The chain joins TRBV2 to TRBJ1-1; no clear D gene. Per germline, CDR1 SNHLY and CDR2 FYNNEI. The CDR3 has 14 amino acids. The V end was cut by 8 bases, the J end by 3 bases, with 16 bases between.

The V and J genes are TRBV21-1 and TRBJ2-4; TRBD1, the D gene given by the table, was not confirmed from the DNA. TRBV21-1 is classified as a pseudogene. This CDR3 region has 16 residues. The CDR3 here is CASTQVLDSHKNIQYF. In DNA form, the CDR3 reads TGTGCCAGCACTCAAGTATTGGACAGCCACAAAAACATTCAGTACTTC.

CDR3 amino acids: CASSLPDRGDEKLFF. The CDR3 DNA is TGTGCCAGCAGTCTTCCGGACAGGGGGGACGAAAAACTGTTTTTT. The gene calls are TRBV16 and TRBJ1-4; 10 bases line up with TRBD1. Germline V gene data show CDR1 as KGHSY and CDR2 as FQNENV. Losses at the gene ends were 6 bases for V and 8 bases for J; bases not matched to a gene: 9. CDR3 length: 15 residues.

This chain uses TRBV2 with TRBJ2-7; possible D gene TRBD2, 6 bases. The CDR3 extends over 13 amino acids. CDR1 SNHLY and CDR2 FYNNEI come from the germline V gene. Trimming removed 10 bases at V and 5 bases at J, with 18 bases between. Here the CDR3 reads CATRRDPPNEQYF. CDR3 DNA sequence: TGTGCCACCCGGCGGGACCCCCCCAACGAGCAGTACTTC. Together with reference TRBV2 and TRBJ2-7, the CDR3 gives the full variable domain: EPEVTQTPSHQVTQMGQEVILRCVPISNHLYFYWYRQILGQKVEFLVSFYNNEISEKSEIFDDQFSVERPDGSNFTLKIRSTKLEDSAMYFCATRRDPPNEQYFGPGTRLTVT.

The rearrangement uses TRBV7-2 and TRBJ2-1; TRBD1 might be the D (6 bases). The V end was cut by 4 bases, the J end by 4 bases, with 11 bases between. CDR3 length equals 14 residues. Per germline, CDR1 SGHTA and CDR2 FQGNSA. In DNA form, the CDR3 reads TGTGCCAGCAGCTCCCAGGACAGATACAATGAGCAGTTCTTC. Amino acid sequence: CASSSQDRYNEQFF.

The CDR3 region is CASKNRGNEKLFF. The DNA of the CDR3 is TGTGCCAGCAAGAACAGGGGGAATGAAAAACTGTTTTTT. V is TRBV6-5 and J is TRBJ1-4, with 8 bases aligning to TRBD1. CDR1 and CDR2 from the germline V gene are MNHEY and SVGAGI. This CDR3 has 13 residues. The V gene end was trimmed by 7 bases and the J gene end by 5 bases; junction bases not matched to a gene: 3.

The chain has TRBV19 and TRBJ2-1; 11 bases agree with TRBD1. CDR1 and CDR2 from the germline V gene are LNHDA and SQIVND (reference sequence). The CDR3 loop spans 15 amino acids. V shed 1 base, J shed 7 bases, and the junction held 3 bases outside the gene matches. CDR3 in DNA: TGTGCCAGTAGTATAGGGGACAGGGGGGGGAATGAGCAGTTCTTC. It encodes CASSIGDRGGNEQFF. Complete variable domain (other parts from reference TRBV19 and TRBJ2-1): DGGITQSPKYLFRKEGQNVTLSCEQNLNHDAMYWYRQDPGQGLRLIYYSQIVNDFQKGDIAEGYSVSREKKESFPLTVTSAQKNPTAFYLCASSIGDRGGNEQFFGPGTRLTVL.

This chain links TRBV18 with TRBJ1-2; 8 bases are a match to TRBD1. The V and J ends lost 5 bases and 4 bases, in that order; junction bases with no gene match: 3. CDR3 length: 13 residues. Germline-derived CDR1 and CDR2 are KGHSH and LQKENI. The chain's CDR3 is CASSATGVYGYTF. The CDR3 DNA reads as TGTGCCAGCTCAGCGACAGGGGTCTATGGCTACACCTTC. The full variable domain, its missing parts supplied by reference TRBV18 and TRBJ1-2, is NAGVMQNPRHLVRRRGQEARLRCSPMKGHSHVYWYRQLPEEGLKFMVYLQKENIIDESGMPKERFSAEFPKEGPSILRIQQVVRGDSAAYFCASSATGVYGYTFGSGTRLTVV.

This sequence joins TRBV11-2 and TRBJ2-1; no definite D call. Trimming stripped 5 bases from V and 1 base from J, with 6 bases between. Germline lookup yields CDR1 SGHAT and CDR2 FQNNGV. The CDR3 extends over 13 amino acids. The CDR3 nucleotides read TGTGCCAGCAGCCCTCCGTCCTACAATGAGCAGTTCTTC. Translating it yields CASSPPSYNEQFF. Full variable domain (rest looked up from reference TRBV11-2 and TRBJ2-1): EAGVAQSPRYKIIEKRQSVAFWCNPISGHATLYWYQQILGQGPKLLIQFQNNGVVDDSQLPKDRFSAERLKGVDSTLKIQPAKLEDSAVYLCASSPPSYNEQFFGPGTRLTVL.

This clone was seen only once. The chain uses TRBV6-5 and TRBJ2-5; 7 bases are shared with TRBD1. Germline V gene lookup returns CDR1 MNHEY and CDR2 SVGAGI. This CDR3 spans 15 amino acids. J gave up 2 bases and V 6 bases, and 9 bases lay outside the gene matches. The CDR3 sequence: CASSPGTEIQETQYF. The DNA of the CDR3 is TGTGCCAGCAGCCCCGGGACAGAGATACAAGAGACCCAGTACTTC.

The V gene is TRBV4-1, the J gene TRBJ2-1; 9 nucleotides line up with TRBD2. J lost 6 bases, V lost 0 bases, and 6 bases had no gene match. This CDR3 comprises 16 residues. Germline values: CDR1 MGHRA, CDR2 YSYEKL. CDR3 amino acids: CASSQDWGLAANEQFF. CDR3 nucleotides: TGCGCCAGCAGCCAAGATTGGGGACTAGCCGCCAATGAGCAGTTCTTC.

This sequence joins TRBV27 and TRBJ2-1; 9 nucleotides agree with TRBD1. The J segment lost 5 bases and the V segment lost 3 bases, leaving 11 bases of the junction unmatched. Germline-derived CDR1 and CDR2 are MNHEY and SMNVEV (reference sequence). The CDR3 covers 17 residues. In nucleotides, the CDR3 is TGTGCCAGCAGTTTCCCAACCGGGACAGGGATTAACAATGAGCAGTTCTTC. This encodes CASSFPTGTGINNEQFF.

The chain combines TRBV5-1 with TRBJ2-3; 7 bases line up with TRBD2. Germline V gives CDR1 SGHRS, CDR2 YFSETQ. J gave up 7 bases and V 0 bases, and 8 bases lay outside the gene matches. The CDR3 length is 15 residues. Written as DNA, the CDR3 is TGCGCCAGCAGCTTGGGAGGTAGCGGGCGAAATACGCAGTATTTT. Translated, it gives CASSLGGSGRNTQYF.

The V gene is TRBV6-5, the J gene TRBJ1-4; D is ambiguous. The ends were cut back, 2 bases at V and 0 bases at J, with 7 bases in the middle. Germline assignment: CDR1 MNHEY and CDR2 SVGAGI. This CDR3 is 15 amino acids long. This CDR3 reads CASSYQSATNEKLFF. CDR3 in DNA: TGTGCCAGCAGTTACCAGTCAGCAACTAATGAAAAACTGTTTTTT.

This clone was counted a single time. A read error may produce the germline difference seen at one junction end. The CDR3 spells CAGSESNTGGSQFF. CDR3 nucleotides: TGTGCCGGCAGTGAAAGTAATACAGGGGGCTCGCAGTTCTTC. V usage is TRBV2 and J usage is TRBJ2-1, with 9 bases matching TRBD1. CDR1 is SNHLY and CDR2 is FYNNEI in the germline V gene. The CDR3 is made up of 14 amino acids.

V and J are TRBV24-1 and TRBJ2-5, with 7 positions matching TRBD1. In germline, CDR1 is KGHDR, CDR2 SFDVKD. CDR3 length: 15 amino acids. V lost 0 bases, J lost 5 bases, and 5 bases stayed unmatched. The CDR3 loop reads CATSDLQGGGETQYF. CDR3 nucleotides: TGTGCCACCAGTGATTTGCAAGGGGGCGGGGAGACCCAGTACTTC.

The genes are TRBV6-5 and TRBJ1-2, with TRBD1 identical over 9 bases. The CDR3 is 15 residues long. The germline V gene encodes CDR1 MNHEY and CDR2 SVGAGI. V shed 6 bases and J 6 bases; nucleotides not matched to a gene: 11. CDR3 sequence reads: CASSSRPGQGNGYTF. As DNA, the CDR3 is TGTGCCAGCAGCTCAAGACCGGGACAGGGAAATGGCTACACCTTC.

This clone was counted many times. Because the CDR3's place on the DNA is in doubt, the DNA is left out and the CDR3 is given as listed by TCRdb. The V gene is TRBV28, the J gene TRBJ2-7; the table's D call, TRBD1, has no DNA check behind it. Germline V CDR1 and CDR2: MDHEN, SYDVKM. A total of 14 residues make up the CDR3, ends included. This CDR3 is CASSSSTGSYEQYF.

The chain links TRBV7-8 to TRBJ2-2; 8 nucleotides match TRBD1. Unmatched junction bases numbered 6, after V lost 5 bases and J lost 7 bases. Germline lookup yields CDR1 SGHVS and CDR2 FQNEAQ. This CDR3 region has 14 residues. CDR3: CASSTDRGVGELFF. For the CDR3, the DNA is TGTGCCAGCAGCACTGACAGGGGAGTCGGGGAGCTGTTTTTT.

The J gene is TRBJ1-2, the V gene TRBV28; D not resolved. In germline, CDR1 is MDHEN, CDR2 SYDVKM. The CDR3 loop spans 15 amino acids. Trimming removed 6 bases from V and 2 bases from J, with 16 bases in between. CDR3 sequence reads: CASSSGDSVNYGYTF. CDR3 nucleotides: TGTGCCAGCAGCTCTGGAGACTCCGTCAACTATGGCTACACCTTC.

The rearrangement joins TRBV19 to TRBJ2-2, with D perhaps matching TRBD1 or TRBD2 (9 bases each). Germline values: CDR1 LNHDA, CDR2 SQIVND (reference sequence). This CDR3 region has 19 residues. The germline V and J ends were trimmed by 5 bases and 6 bases, with 28 bases remaining between them. CDR3 nucleotides: TGTGCCAGTAGTCCCCGGGACAGGGCGCTAGCGGGATGGTCCGGGGAGCTGTTTTTT. Translated: CASSPRDRALAGWSGELFF.

V and J are TRBV28 and TRBJ2-5; D unresolved. Deletions cut 3 bases from V and 0 bases from J, with 8 bases between. CDR3 length equals 14 residues. CDR1 and CDR2 (germline): MDHEN, SYDVKM. CDR3 protein: CASSFVPDQETQYF. CDR3 DNA sequence: TGTGCCAGCAGTTTTGTTCCCGACCAAGAGACCCAGTACTTC.

This chain uses TRBV19 with TRBJ1-2; 7 bases align to TRBD1. Trimming removed 3 bases from V and 8 bases from J; junction bases left unmatched: 12. Looked up from germline, CDR1 is LNHDA and CDR2 is SQIVND (reference sequence). The CDR3 runs 15 residues. CDR3: CASSIGGGGERGYTF. As DNA, the CDR3 is TGTGCCAGTAGTATTGGAGGAGGGGGCGAGCGGGGCTACACCTTC.

This clone has more than one count but fewer than ten. The chain carries TRBV2 and TRBJ1-5; possibly TRBD1 for D (6 bases). Germline V CDR1 and CDR2: SNHLY, FYNNEI. Trimming took 7 bases from V and 6 from J, leaving 16 bases between them. The CDR3 totals 14 residues. CDR3 in amino acids: CASTVQGWGQPQHF. For the CDR3, the DNA is TGTGCCAGCACGGTACAGGGATGGGGTCAGCCCCAGCATTTT.

V usage is TRBV6-4 and J usage is TRBJ1-1, with 7 nucleotides matching TRBD1. This CDR3 is 13 amino acids long. V dropped 0 bases and J dropped 6; count of bases not matched to a gene: 1. The germline V gene has CDR1 MRHNA and CDR2 SNTAGT. The CDR3 coding sequence is TGTGCCAGCAGTGACTCTGGGACAGCTGAAGCTTTCTTT. It translates to CASSDSGTAEAFF.

The V call is TRBV24-1, the J call TRBJ1-2; D uncertain. Looked up from germline, CDR1 is KGHDR and CDR2 is SFDVKD. The CDR3 runs 16 residues. Trimming removed 4 bases at V and 1 base at J, with 15 bases between. The chain's CDR3 is CATSDPSVSFNYGYTF. DNA of the CDR3: TGTGCCACCAGTGACCCCTCCGTATCGTTTAACTATGGCTACACCTTC.

V is TRBV7-2 and J is TRBJ1-2, with 8 bases aligning to TRBD1. Trimming took 2 bases from V and 8 from J; bases not matched to a gene: 7. The CDR3 runs 14 residues. Germline V gene data show CDR1 as SGHTA and CDR2 as FQGNSA. The CDR3 bases are TGTGCCAGCAGCTTACCGGACAGGGCAATCGGCTACACCTTC. Its translation: CASSLPDRAIGYTF.

The rearrangement uses TRBV9 and TRBJ1-2, with unresolved D. The germline V gene has CDR1 SGDLS and CDR2 YYNGEE. The CDR3 length is 14 residues. V was clipped by 1 base and J by 4 bases, with 11 bases between them. This CDR3 is CASSVRDTSYGYTF. CDR3 DNA: TGTGCCAGCAGCGTAAGGGATACTAGCTATGGCTACACCTTC.

The chain employs TRBV7-2 and TRBJ2-2, with TRBD2 identical over 8 bases. The CDR3 sequence is 15 residues long. J lost 5 bases, V lost 2 bases, and 4 bases had no gene match. Germline-derived CDR1 and CDR2 are SGHTA and FQGNSA. CDR3 region: CASSLSAGGTGELFF. The CDR3 region has the DNA TGTGCCAGCAGCTTATCGGCGGGAGGTACCGGGGAGCTGTTTTTT.

The V gene is TRBV7-3, the J gene TRBJ2-5, with TRBD1 matching 7 bases. This CDR3 is 15 amino acids long. Germline V CDR1 and CDR2: SGHTA, FQGTGA. The V segment lost 5 bases and the J segment 1 base; nucleotides outside the gene matches: 7. CDR3: CASSETGNSQETQYF. In DNA, the CDR3 is TGTGCCAGCAGCGAGACAGGGAATTCCCAAGAGACCCAGTACTTC.